Shown below are 18 T cell receptor beta chains from a single sample sequenced in a study of chemoradiotherapy in HPV16-positive cancers. Only in-frame clones appear in the TCRdb table, and some are missing; sequencing was by immunoSEQ multiplex PCR. The sample consists of a few thousand clones, more than 70% of them appearing once. The sample here was taken from a patient who underwent chemoradiotherapy. The receptors derive from a human donor with HPV-associated anogenital cancer.

The rearrangement links TRBV6-1 to TRBJ2-3; TRBD1 matches at 12 bases. This CDR3 has 21 residues. The germline V gene encodes CDR1 MNHNS and CDR2 SASEGT. V lost 0 bases to trimming and J lost 0 bases; unmatched junction nucleotides: 13. CDR3 protein: CASSEALRGQGARRSTDTQYF. CDR3 in DNA: TGTGCCAGCAGTGAAGCGTTGAGGGGACAGGGGGCTCGCCGTAGCACAGATACGCAGTATTTT.

This clone was detected once. The chain employs TRBV9 and TRBJ2-1, with D perhaps matching TRBD2 (7 bases). The CDR3 sequence is 14 residues long. Germline values: CDR1 SGDLS, CDR2 YYNGEE. V shed 5 bases and J shed 9 bases, with 18 bases lying between them. DNA of the CDR3: TGTGCCAGCAGAAGGGGGGGGGCCGAGCTTGAGCAGTTCTTC. Its translation is CASRRGGAELEQFF.

This chain links TRBV7-8 with TRBJ1-1, with 10 bases lining up with TRBD1. Germline V lookup: CDR1 SGHVS, CDR2 FQNEAQ. J lost 2 bases, V lost 3 bases, and 6 bases had no gene match. This CDR3 region has 16 residues. In DNA, the CDR3 is TGTGCCAGCAGCTTGCGGGACAGGGGATCCAACACTGAAGCTTTCTTT. This translates into CASSLRDRGSNTEAFF.

The genes are TRBV7-9 and TRBJ2-7; 7 bases fit TRBD1. Germline CDR1 is SEHNR and CDR2 is FQNEAQ (reference sequence). The CDR3 contains 17 residues. V gave up 5 bases and J gave up 1 base; unmatched junction bases: 14. CDR3 bases: TGTGCCAGCAGCCGGGAAGGGGGCGCTCTCCGGTCCTACGAGCAGTACTTC. Protein: CASSREGGALRSYEQYF.

The chain joins TRBV7-9 to TRBJ2-7; D ambiguous. CDR1 and CDR2 from the germline V gene are SEHNR and FQNEAQ (reference sequence). The CDR3 has 14 residues. The V gene lost 2 bases and the J gene lost 1 base, with 9 bases spanning the gap. The CDR3 region has the DNA TGTGCCAGCAGCTTATTCCCGATATCCTACGAGCAGTACTTC. Translating it yields CASSLFPISYEQYF.

The chain recombines TRBV5-6 with TRBJ2-5; D is unresolved. The CDR3 loop spans 13 amino acids. Germline V gene data show CDR1 as SGHDT and CDR2 as YYEEEE. Trimming stripped 3 bases from V and 0 bases from J, with 6 bases between. The CDR3 coding sequence is TGTGCCAGCAGCTCTCAGAACCAAGAGACCCAGTACTTC. It translates to CASSSQNQETQYF.

The chain uses TRBV7-9 and TRBJ2-6; 9 nucleotides line up with TRBD1. Trimming took 5 bases from V and 1 from J; bases not matched to a gene: 9. Per germline, CDR1 SEHNR and CDR2 FQNEAQ (reference sequence). This CDR3 is 18 amino acids long. The CDR3 coding sequence is TGTGCCAGCAGCGCCCGGGACAGGGAGAATTCTGGGGCCAACGTCCTGACTTTC. Protein: CASSARDRENSGANVLTF.

The chain carries TRBV28 and TRBJ2-5; possible D gene TRBD1, 5 bases. Germline values: CDR1 MDHEN, CDR2 SYDVKM. V dropped 2 bases and J dropped 5 bases, with 9 bases sitting between them. The CDR3 consists of 13 residues. The CDR3 DNA reads as TGTGCCAGCAGTTTACAGGGTCGGGAGACCCAGTACTTC. Amino acid sequence: CASSLQGRETQYF.

This chain uses TRBV29-1 with TRBJ1-2, with TRBD1 as a possible D gene (6 bases). Germline values: CDR1 SQVTM, CDR2 ANQGSEA. The CDR3 sequence is 12 residues long. The ends were cut back, 2 bases at V and 4 bases at J, with 8 bases in the middle. CDR3 bases: TGCAGCGTTGAAAGGGACACCTATGGCTACACCTTC. This codes for CSVERDTYGYTF.

This chain links TRBV13 with TRBJ2-1; TRBD2 is a possible D gene (6 bases). Looked up from germline, CDR1 is PRHDT and CDR2 is FYEKMQ (reference sequence). Trimming stripped 5 bases from V and 0 bases from J, with 11 bases between. CDR3 size: 15 residues. In DNA, the CDR3 is TGTGCCAGCAGCCCGGGGAGGAACTCCTACAATGAGCAGTTCTTC. Protein sequence: CASSPGRNSYNEQFF. Supplemented by reference TRBV13 and TRBJ2-1, the full variable domain reads AAGVIQSPRHLIKEKRETATLKCYPIPRHDTVYWYQQGPGQDPQFLISFYEKMQSDKGSIPDRFSAQQFSDYHSELNMSSLELGDSALYFCASSPGRNSYNEQFFGPGTRLTVL.

The rearrangement joins TRBV9 to TRBJ2-7; D unclear. V lost 3 bases, J lost 0 bases, and 16 bases lay in between. The germline V gene has CDR1 SGDLS and CDR2 YYNGEE. The CDR3 is 16 residues long. The CDR3 coding sequence is TGTGCCAGCAGCGGGTTAATAGCTGCGAGCTCCTACGAGCAGTACTTC. Translation gives CASSGLIAASSYEQYF.

The chain couples TRBV19 to TRBJ2-1; the D is unclear. The V and J ends lost 3 bases and 5 bases respectively, with 14 bases between them. Germline V gene lookup returns CDR1 LNHDA and CDR2 SQIVND (reference sequence). The CDR3 spans 15 residues. CDR3 protein: CASSIFADPDNEQFF. In DNA, the CDR3 is TGTGCCAGTAGTATTTTCGCGGACCCCGACAATGAGCAGTTCTTC.

This clone is a singleton in its sample. This chain joins TRBV10-3 and TRBJ2-5, with D perhaps matching TRBD2 (5 bases). Trimming shortened V by 10 bases and J by 2 bases, and 11 bases separated the two germline ends. The CDR3 extends over 12 amino acids. In germline, CDR1 is ENHRY, CDR2 SYGVKD. The CDR3 nucleotides are TGTGCCACGTCCGGGGAGCAAGAGACCCAGTACTTC. This translates into CATSGEQETQYF.

This chain connects TRBV10-3 to TRBJ2-7, with D hard to call. The CDR3 length is 12 residues. The germline V gene has CDR1 ENHRY and CDR2 SYGVKD. The V and J ends lost 6 bases and 1 base respectively, with 7 bases between them. The chain's CDR3 is CAISRSSYEQYF. For the CDR3, the DNA is TGTGCCATCAGCAGATCTTCCTACGAGCAGTACTTC.

The gene calls are TRBV5-1 and TRBJ1-5; D not certain. The V gene's germline CDR1 is SGHRS and CDR2 YFSETQ. The CDR3 has 15 amino acids. Between the trimmed V and J ends, which lost 0 bases and 3 bases, there was a span of 10 bases. CDR3 DNA sequence: TGCGCCAGCAGCTTGGATGGGGAAATCAATCAGCCCCAGCATTTT. Translation gives CASSLDGEINQPQHF.

This clone was picked up a small number of times. V usage is TRBV4-3 and J usage is TRBJ2-1, with 9 bases fitting TRBD2. J was trimmed by 4 bases and V by 0 bases; bases with no gene match: 7. Germline V gene sequence: CDR1 LGHNA, CDR2 YSLEER. This CDR3 has 17 amino acids. CDR3 coding DNA: TGCGCCAGCAGCCAAGATCAGGCTAGCGGGACTTACAATGAGCAGTTCTTC. Protein: CASSQDQASGTYNEQFF.

The sample holds a few counts of this clone. The chain uses TRBV15 and TRBJ1-4; D gene unclear. Germline V CDR1 and CDR2: LNHNV, YYDKDF (reference sequence). Trimming took 1 base from V and 7 from J, leaving 13 bases between them. The CDR3 covers 15 residues. DNA for the CDR3: TGTGCCACCAGCAGAGGAGGAGGAACTGGTGAAAAACTGTTTTTT. The encoded protein is CATSRGGGTGEKLFF.

The V call is TRBV12-5, the J call TRBJ2-1; D possibly corresponds to TRBD1 (5 bases). Per the germline V gene, CDR1 is LGHNT and CDR2 is FRNRAP. V lost 5 bases and J 0 bases, leaving 11 bases between the germline ends. The CDR3 covers 15 residues. Here the CDR3 reads CASGASGASYNEQFF. CDR3 sequence (DNA): TGTGCTAGTGGTGCCTCTGGGGCCTCCTACAATGAGCAGTTCTTC.